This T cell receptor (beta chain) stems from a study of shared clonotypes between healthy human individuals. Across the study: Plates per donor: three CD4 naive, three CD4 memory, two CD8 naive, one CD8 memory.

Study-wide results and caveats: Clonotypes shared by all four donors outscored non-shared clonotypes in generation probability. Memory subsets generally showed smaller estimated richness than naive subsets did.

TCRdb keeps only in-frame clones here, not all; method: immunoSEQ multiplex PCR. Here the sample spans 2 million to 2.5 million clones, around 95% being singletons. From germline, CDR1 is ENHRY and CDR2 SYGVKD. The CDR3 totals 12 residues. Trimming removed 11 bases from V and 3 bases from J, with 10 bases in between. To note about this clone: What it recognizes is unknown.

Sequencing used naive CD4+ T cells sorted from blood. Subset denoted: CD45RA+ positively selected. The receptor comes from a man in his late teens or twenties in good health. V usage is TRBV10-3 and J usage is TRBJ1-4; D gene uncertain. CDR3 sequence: CAVLGPNEKLFF. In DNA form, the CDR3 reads TGTGCCGTCCTCGGGCCTAATGAAAAACTGTTTTTT.